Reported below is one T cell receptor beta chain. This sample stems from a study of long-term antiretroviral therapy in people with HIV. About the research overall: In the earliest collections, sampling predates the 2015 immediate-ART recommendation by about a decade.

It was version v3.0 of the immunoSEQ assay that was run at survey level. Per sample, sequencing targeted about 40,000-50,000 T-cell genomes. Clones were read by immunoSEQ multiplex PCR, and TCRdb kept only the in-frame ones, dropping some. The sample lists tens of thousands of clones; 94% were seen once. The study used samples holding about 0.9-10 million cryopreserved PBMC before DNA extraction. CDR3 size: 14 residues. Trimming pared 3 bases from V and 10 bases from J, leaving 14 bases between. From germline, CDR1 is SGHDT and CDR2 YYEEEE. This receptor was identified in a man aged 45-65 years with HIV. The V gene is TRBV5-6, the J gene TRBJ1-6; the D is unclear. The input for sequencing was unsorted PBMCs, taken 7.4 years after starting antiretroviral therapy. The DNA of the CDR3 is TGTGCCAGCAGCTCTGGTTTGATGGGGTCACCCCTCCACTTT. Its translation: CASSSGLMGSPLHF.